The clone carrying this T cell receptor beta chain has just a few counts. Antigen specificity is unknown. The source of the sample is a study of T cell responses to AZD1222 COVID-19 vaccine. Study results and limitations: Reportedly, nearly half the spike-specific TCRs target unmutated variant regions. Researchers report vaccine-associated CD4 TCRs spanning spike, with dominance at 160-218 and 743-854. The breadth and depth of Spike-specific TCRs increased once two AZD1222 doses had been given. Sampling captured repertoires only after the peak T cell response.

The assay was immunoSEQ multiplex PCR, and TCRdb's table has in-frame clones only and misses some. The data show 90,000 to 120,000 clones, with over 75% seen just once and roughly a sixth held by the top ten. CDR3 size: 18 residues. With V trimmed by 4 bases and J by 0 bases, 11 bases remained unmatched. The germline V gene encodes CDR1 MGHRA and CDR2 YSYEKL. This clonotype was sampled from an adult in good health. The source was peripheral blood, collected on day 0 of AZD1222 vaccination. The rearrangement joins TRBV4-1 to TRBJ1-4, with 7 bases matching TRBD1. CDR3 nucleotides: TGCGCCAGCAGCCCTCGGTTGGCAGGGGGACCAACTAATGAAAAACTGTTTTTT. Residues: CASSPRLAGGPTNEKLFF.